These 13 T cell receptor beta chains originate from one sample sequenced in a study of T-cell memory formation after mild COVID-19. TCRdb itself ran the 5' RACE reads through MiXCR, one entry per CDR3 protein. The sample gives 90,000 to 120,000 distinct CDR3 sequences, around 15% of which show up once; about 39% is in the top ten. Sequenced sample: PBMCs or a T cell subset sorted from them (not recorded which). All receptors derive from a man aged 18 to 30 who had mild COVID-19 (a few samples of this study predate the infection). Cell type and time point are not known.

This clonotype was counted between two and nine times. V is TRBV15 and J is TRBJ2-7, with 10 bases that match TRBD1. The CDR3 runs to 20 residues. Germline V lookup: CDR1 LNHNV, CDR2 YYDKDF (reference sequence). V trimming: 4 bases; J trimming: 6 bases; junction bases outside the gene matches: 24. The CDR3 protein is CATSMPLDRGYSGADSEQYF. For the CDR3, the DNA is TGTGCCACCAGCATGCCATTGGACAGGGGGTACTCCGGCGCGGATTCCGAGCAGTACTTC.

V and J are TRBV2 and TRBJ2-7, with D unresolved. In germline, CDR1 is SNHLY, CDR2 FYNNEI. The CDR3 runs 14 residues. V was shortened by 7 bases and J by 2 bases, with 15 bases between the two germline ends. The CDR3 coding sequence is TGTGCCAGCACCCCCCGACATGAAACCTACGAGCAGTACTTC. Protein product: CASTPRHETYEQYF.

The chain carries TRBV5-6 and TRBJ2-7, with D possibly matching TRBD1 (6 bases). Trimming cost V 3 bases and J 3 bases, with 13 bases left between them. The CDR3 contains 14 residues. Looked up from germline, CDR1 is SGHDT and CDR2 is YYEEEE. The CDR3 nucleotides are TGTGCCAGCAGCTCCGGACAGAGCTACTACGAGCAGTACTTC. As protein: CASSSGQSYYEQYF.

This clonotype was seen more than once but under ten times. V is TRBV25-1 and J is TRBJ1-5, with D unclear. CDR1 is MGHDK, CDR2 SYGVNS, per germline. The CDR3 runs 17 residues. V lost 1 base and J 5 bases, leaving 18 bases between the germline ends. CDR3 in amino acids: CASSELDLQLYHQPQHF. The CDR3 DNA sequence: TGTGCCAGCAGTGAATTAGACCTACAACTATATCATCAGCCCCAGCATTTT.

The chain is built from TRBV4-1 and TRBJ2-1, with 8 bases lining up with TRBD1. The trim removed 1 base at V and 7 bases at J, leaving 6 bases unmatched. CDR1 MGHRA and CDR2 YSYEKL come from the germline V gene. The CDR3 is made up of 15 amino acids. CDR3 sequence reads: CASSQVPGQVNEQFF. Written as DNA, the CDR3 is TGCGCCAGCAGCCAAGTCCCGGGACAGGTAAATGAGCAGTTCTTC.

This clonotype has at least ten counts. The V and J genes are TRBV4-2 and TRBJ2-1, with TRBD2 as a possible D gene (5 bases). V lost 0 bases and J 6 bases, leaving 12 bases between the germline ends. The germline V gene has CDR1 LGHNA and CDR2 YNFKEQ. The CDR3 spans 15 residues. DNA of the CDR3: TGTGCCAGCAGCCAAGATAATGGAGGCCCCAATGAGCAGTTCTTC. Translating it yields CASSQDNGGPNEQFF.

This clonotype was seen only a few times. This chain joins TRBV6-2 or TRBV6-3 and TRBJ2-7; D tentatively fits TRBD1 or TRBD2 (5 bases each). Germline-derived CDR1 and CDR2 are MNHEY and SVGEGT. This CDR3 has 14 residues. V was clipped by 6 bases and J by 0 bases, with 12 bases between them. The CDR3 DNA reads TGTGCCAGCAGCCCCGGGACGGTCTCCTACGAGCAGTACTTC. Its translation: CASSPGTVSYEQYF.

This clonotype was counted only a few times. The rearrangement joins TRBV9 to TRBJ2-5, with a weak D call TRBD2 (5 bases). The length of the CDR3 is 13 residues. CDR1 is SGDLS, CDR2 YYNGEE, per germline. Trimming took 4 bases from V and 3 from J, leaving 10 bases between them. CDR3 coding DNA: TGTGCCAGCAGCCCGACGGAGGAAGAGACCCAGTACTTC. As protein: CASSPTEEETQYF.

This clonotype has ten or more counts. The chain carries TRBV25-1 and TRBJ1-5; no clear D. V lost 2 bases and J lost 1, with 12 bases in between. CDR3 length: 16 amino acids. Germline values: CDR1 MGHDK, CDR2 SYGVNS. CDR3: CASSETNSWSNQPQHF. The CDR3 DNA reads as TGTGCCAGCAGTGAAACGAACAGTTGGAGCAATCAGCCCCAGCATTTT. Full variable domain (outside the CDR3, taken from reference TRBV25-1 and TRBJ1-5): EADIYQTPRYLVIGTGKKITLECSQTMGHDKMYWYQQDPGMELHLIHYSYGVNSTEKGDLSSESTVSRIRTEHFPLTLESARPSHTSQYLCASSETNSWSNQPQHFGDGTRLSIL.

The chain joins TRBV12-3 or TRBV12-4 to TRBJ2-1; D ambiguous. V was trimmed by 7 bases and J by 7 bases, leaving 14 bases between them. This CDR3 is 13 amino acids long. The CDR3 is CASTPTGWNEQFF. In DNA form, the CDR3 reads TGTGCCAGCACCCCCACCGGGTGGAATGAGCAGTTCTTC.

This clonotype showed up many times. This sequence joins TRBV4-1 and TRBJ2-7; 8 positions agree with TRBD2. Germline values: CDR1 MGHRA, CDR2 YSYEKL. The CDR3 runs 16 residues. V trimming: 0 bases; J trimming: 1 base; junction bases outside the gene matches: 5. CDR3 loop: CASSQEVGGRSYEQYV. The CDR3 nucleotides are TGCGCCAGCAGCCAAGAGGTGGGCGGGAGGTCCTACGAGCAGTACGTC.

This clonotype appeared many times. The chain recombines TRBV4-3 with TRBJ2-1, with D possibly matching TRBD2 (6 bases). CDR3 length: 14 residues. CDR1 is LGHNA, CDR2 YSLEER, per germline. V lost 0 bases, J lost 7 bases, and 10 bases lay in between. For the CDR3, the DNA is TGCGCCAGCAGCCAAGATAGCGGCCTGAATGAGCAGTTCTTC. Its translation is CASSQDSGLNEQFF.

This clonotype has ten or more counts. The chain carries TRBV7-8 and TRBJ1-1; 7 bases are shared with TRBD1. The CDR3 runs 13 residues. Germline V lookup: CDR1 SGHVS, CDR2 FQNEAQ. V was clipped by 4 bases and J by 10 bases; unmatched bases: 9. The CDR3 DNA reads as TGTGCCAGCAGCTGGGACAGCTCAATGGGAGCTTTCTTT. Protein product: CASSWDSSMGAFF. The full variable domain, rest sourced from reference TRBV7-8 and TRBJ1-1, is GAGVSQSPRYKVAKRGQDVALRCDPISGHVSLFWYQQALGQGPEFLTYFQNEAQLDKSGLPSDRFFAERPEGSVSTLKIQRTQQEDSAVYLCASSWDSSMGAFFGQGTRLTVV.